This T cell receptor (beta chain) was sequenced in a study of shared clonotypes between healthy human individuals. V shed 10 bases, J shed 4 bases, and the junction held 2 bases outside the gene matches. CDR3 length: 11 amino acids. Looked up from germline, CDR1 is LNHDA and CDR2 is SQIVND (reference sequence). Naive CD8 isolation took CD45RO-negative cells positively selected for CCR7 and excluded terminally differentiated effector memory CD45RA+ cells. Clones were read by immunoSEQ multiplex PCR, and TCRdb kept only the in-frame ones, dropping some. In the table there are about 2 million clones, approximately 95% of which are singletons.

The source of this sequence is a man aged 18 to 30 in good health. Sample: naive CD8+ T cells sorted from blood. The rearrangement links TRBV19 to TRBJ2-7, with 9 nucleotides matching TRBD1. CDR3 in DNA: TGTGCCACCGGGACAGGGTACGAGCAGTACTTC. The encoded protein is CATGTGYEQYF.